This TCR beta chain was recovered during a study of vaccination and CD4 T cells after COVID-19. Overall study: In culture, cells were exposed to overlapping spike peptides from SARS-CoV-2, HCoV-NL63, HCoV-OC43 and HCoV-229E. Findings and caveats of the study: Median SARS-CoV-2-reactive clonotype numbers went from roughly 22 to 38; this increase was not significant.

The treatment was: approximately 9-day PBMC culture with coronavirus spike peptide pools or control peptides (ViraFEST assay). Fresh medium (containing IL-2) replaced half the medium on days 3 and 7. Once obtained from cultured CD4+ T cells, the DNA was sequenced using the Oncomine TCR Beta short-read assay. Investigators isolated genomic DNA from cultured CD4+ T cells. TCRdb reprocessed the PCR reads via MiXCR and lists one record per CDR3 protein. The data show tens of thousands of distinct CDR3 sequences, approximately 32% seen once. Details on this clonotype: The antigen is unknown.

This CDR3 contains 15 residues. Germline V gene data show CDR1 as LGHNT and CDR2 as FRNRAP. With 8 bases clipped from V and 0 bases from J, the junction kept 6 bases outside the gene matches. The TCR sequence derives from a human donor with COVID-19. Source material: cultured CD4+ T cells from blood. The V call is TRBV12-5, the J call TRBJ2-3, with 9 bases identical to TRBD1. The CDR3 sequence is CASTGGLTSTDTQYF. For the CDR3, the DNA is TGTGCTAGTACAGGGGGCCTTACTAGCACAGATACGCAGTATTTT.